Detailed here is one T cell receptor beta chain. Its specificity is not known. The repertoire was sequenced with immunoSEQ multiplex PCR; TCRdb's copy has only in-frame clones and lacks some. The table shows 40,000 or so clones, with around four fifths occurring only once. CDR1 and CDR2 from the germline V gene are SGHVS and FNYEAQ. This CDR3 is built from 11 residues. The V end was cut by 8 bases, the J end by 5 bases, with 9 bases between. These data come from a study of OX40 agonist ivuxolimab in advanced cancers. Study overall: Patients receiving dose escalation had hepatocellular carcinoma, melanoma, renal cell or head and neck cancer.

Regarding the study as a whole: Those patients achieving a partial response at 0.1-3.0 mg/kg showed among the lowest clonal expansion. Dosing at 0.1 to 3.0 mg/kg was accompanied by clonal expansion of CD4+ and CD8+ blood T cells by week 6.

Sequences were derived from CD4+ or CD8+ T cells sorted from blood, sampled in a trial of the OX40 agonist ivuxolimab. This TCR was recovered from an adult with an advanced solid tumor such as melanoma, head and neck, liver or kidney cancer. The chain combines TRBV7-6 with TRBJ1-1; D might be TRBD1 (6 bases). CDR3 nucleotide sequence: TGTGCCAGCCAGACAGGAACTGAAGCTTTCTTT. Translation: CASQTGTEAFF.